These 5 T cell receptor beta chains originate from one sample sequenced in a study of early T cells in non-severe SARS-CoV-2 infection. Via MiXCR, TCRdb re-called the 5' RACE reads, giving one row per CDR3 protein. The sample has 35,000 to 50,000 distinct CDR3 sequences, around 6% seen once. Sample: whole blood. These receptors were taken from an adult who was a healthcare worker with PCR-confirmed SARS-CoV-2 infection or an uninfected control (not recorded which).

This clonotype was detected only a few times. This chain connects TRBV30 to TRBJ2-1; TRBD1 agrees at 10 bases. Germline CDR1 GTSNPN, CDR2 SVGIG (reference sequence). The length of the CDR3 is 15 residues. J was trimmed by 8 bases and V by 0 bases; bases with no gene match: 7. CDR3: CAWSVEWDRGDEQFF. DNA for the CDR3: TGTGCCTGGAGTGTAGAATGGGACAGGGGAGATGAGCAGTTCTTC.

At least ten counts were recorded for this clonotype. The gene calls are TRBV10-1 and TRBJ2-7, with D possibly matching TRBD2 (5 bases). V lost 2 bases, J lost 5 bases, and 16 bases lay in between. CDR3 length: 15 residues. Germline CDR1 WNHNN, CDR2 SYGVQD (reference sequence). CDR3 loop: CASSEPSSGSHEQYF. CDR3 sequence (DNA): TGCGCCAGCAGTGAGCCTAGCTCAGGTTCTCACGAGCAGTACTTC.

This clonotype has a handful of counts. This chain links TRBV3-1 with TRBJ2-3, with TRBD1 matching 7 bases. CDR3 length: 13 residues. CDR1 is LGHDT and CDR2 is YNNKEL in the germline V gene (reference sequence). V was pared by 7 bases and J by 2 bases, with 3 bases of the junction left unmatched. The DNA for the CDR3 is TGTGCCAGCAAACAGGGGAACACAGATACGCAGTATTTT. This sequence encodes CASKQGNTDTQYF.

This clonotype was found a few times. The chain recombines TRBV14 with TRBJ2-1; D gene unclear. With 2 bases removed from V and 2 bases from J, the gap between germline ends came to 10 bases. CDR1 and CDR2 from the germline V gene are SGHDN and FVKESK. The CDR3 spans 15 residues. The CDR3 nucleotides read TGTGCCAGCAGCCAAAGACTGAAAACCTACAATGAGCAGTTCTTC. Residues: CASSQRLKTYNEQFF.

This clonotype was detected many times. The chain employs TRBV6-5 and TRBJ2-7; D not certain. This CDR3 is 14 amino acids long. Per germline, CDR1 MNHEY and CDR2 SVGAGI. The V end was cut by 5 bases, the J end by 0 bases, with 11 bases between. Here the CDR3 DNA reads TGTGCCAGCAGTACCCGGTCCAGCTCCTACGAGCAGTACTTC. Protein product: CASSTRSSSYEQYF.